One sample yielded the 32 T cell receptor beta chains listed below, sequenced in a study of T cell responses to AZD1222 COVID-19 vaccine. Generated by immunoSEQ multiplex PCR, the TCRdb table keeps only in-frame clones and is missing some. The sample includes roughly 140,000 clones, 90% of them seen just once. The source was peripheral blood, collected 28 days after the second AZD1222 dose. These receptors all come from an adult who received the AZD1222 COVID-19 vaccine.

This clone was detected once. This chain uses TRBV30 with TRBJ2-7, with TRBD2 matching over 15 bases. The trim removed 7 bases at V and 7 bases at J, leaving 17 bases unmatched. The CDR3 is 17 residues long. Germline-derived CDR1 and CDR2 are GTSNPN and SVGIG (reference sequence). The CDR3 region is CASQSYSTGTSGGEQYF. The CDR3 DNA reads TGTGCCTCCCAGAGTTATTCAACCGGGACTAGCGGGGGGGAGCAGTACTTC.

The chain links TRBV10-3 to TRBJ2-2; no definite D call. CDR3 size: 14 residues. The ends were cut back, 6 bases at V and 2 bases at J, with 10 bases in the middle. Per germline, CDR1 ENHRY and CDR2 SYGVKD. In DNA form, the CDR3 reads TGTGCCATCAGAATAAGCCAAAACACCGGGGAGCTGTTTTTT. It is translated as CAIRISQNTGELFF.

This clone was observed a single time. V usage is TRBV7-9 and J usage is TRBJ2-3; TRBD2 is a possible D gene (6 bases). CDR1 SEHNR and CDR2 FQNEAQ come from the germline V gene (reference sequence). V was cut by 6 bases and J by 2 bases, with 21 bases left in between. The CDR3 is made up of 17 amino acids. CDR3 amino acids: CASSSGLNLDPTDTQYF. CDR3 DNA: TGTGCCAGCAGTTCGGGACTGAACCTAGATCCCACAGATACGCAGTATTTT.

The chain has TRBV2 and TRBJ2-5; 8 nucleotides line up with TRBD2. CDR3 length: 17 residues. The V segment lost 3 bases and the J segment 3 bases; nucleotides outside the gene matches: 12. Germline lookup yields CDR1 SNHLY and CDR2 FYNNEI. CDR3 in amino acids: CASSEGGILAGKETQYF. In DNA, the CDR3 is TGTGCCAGCAGTGAGGGGGGGATCTTAGCGGGAAAAGAGACCCAGTACTTC.

This clone was observed a single time. The chain has TRBV16 and TRBJ1-5; D gene ambiguous. Germline-derived CDR1 and CDR2 are KGHSY and FQNENV. V was shortened by 0 bases and J by 1 base, with 10 bases between the two germline ends. This CDR3 region has 16 residues. CDR3 sequence reads: CASSQSRGSSNQPQHF. For the CDR3, the DNA is TGTGCCAGCAGCCAATCGAGAGGGAGCAGCAATCAGCCCCAGCATTTT.

This clone occurred a few times. The rearrangement joins TRBV25-1 to TRBJ2-5; TRBD2 might be the D (6 bases). Per the germline V gene, CDR1 is MGHDK and CDR2 is SYGVNS. V was shortened by 5 bases and J by 5 bases, with 12 bases between the two germline ends. The CDR3 is 13 residues long. This CDR3 reads CASSRRSGETQYF. In DNA form, the CDR3 reads TGTGCCAGCAGTCGCAGAAGCGGGGAGACCCAGTACTTC.

The gene calls are TRBV6-4 and TRBJ1-1; no clear D. The V and J ends lost 3 bases and 3 bases respectively, with 17 bases between them. This CDR3 is 16 amino acids long. The germline CDR1 and CDR2 sequences are MRHNA and SNTAGT. The CDR3 DNA follows: TGTGCCAGCAGTGAAGAACCGTCCCGGTTGGACACTGAAGCTTTCTTT. Amino acid sequence: CASSEEPSRLDTEAFF.

The CDR3 spells CASGFGADVYGYTF. The CDR3 DNA is TGTGCTAGTGGTTTCGGGGCGGATGTATATGGCTACACCTTC. This chain uses TRBV12-5 with TRBJ1-2, with a tentative D call TRBD1 (5 bases). Germline CDR1 reads LGHNT; CDR2 reads FRNRAP. V was pared by 3 bases and J by 5 bases, with 13 bases between. The CDR3 covers 14 residues.

The chain joins TRBV3-1 (or the pseudogene TRBV3-2) to TRBJ2-7; TRBD2 matches at 8 bases. With 3 bases clipped from V and 0 bases from J, the junction kept 1 base outside the gene matches. CDR3 size: 14 residues. Germline V gives CDR1 LGHDT, CDR2 YNNKEL (reference sequence). The CDR3 nucleotides are TGTGCCAGCAGCCATGGGACTAGCTCCTACGAGCAGTACTTC. Translation gives CASSHGTSSYEQYF.

This chain links TRBV3-1 (or the pseudogene TRBV3-2) with TRBJ2-7, with unresolved D. Trimming shortened V by 1 base and J by 3 bases, and 7 bases separated the two germline ends. Germline V gene data show CDR1 as LGHDT and CDR2 as YNNKEL (reference sequence). The CDR3 is 13 amino acids. Here the CDR3 reads CASSQVLGYEQYF. CDR3 sequence (DNA): TGTGCCAGCAGCCAAGTTTTGGGCTACGAGCAGTACTTC.

The chain uses TRBV5-6 and TRBJ1-5, with D perhaps TRBD1 (6 bases). CDR1 and CDR2 (germline): SGHDT, YYEEEE. The CDR3 has 14 amino acids. V lost 1 base and J lost 4, with 9 bases in between. The chain's CDR3 is CASSLRTGNQPQHF. The CDR3 nucleotides read TGTGCCAGCAGCTTGCGAACAGGGAATCAGCCCCAGCATTTT.

This sequence joins TRBV27 and TRBJ2-7; 12 bases are a match to TRBD2. The CDR3 has 14 residues. Germline V gives CDR1 MNHEY, CDR2 SMNVEV (reference sequence). J lost 3 bases, V lost 3 bases, and 0 bases had no gene match. The CDR3 loop reads CASSLTSGGYEQYF. CDR3 sequence (DNA): TGTGCCAGCAGTTTGACTAGCGGGGGCTACGAGCAGTACTTC.

The V call is TRBV18, the J call TRBJ2-1; no clear D. The germline V gene has CDR1 KGHSH and CDR2 LQKENI. Trimming removed 0 bases from V and 5 bases from J, with 5 bases in between. The CDR3 is 13 residues long. CDR3 bases: TGTGCCAGCTCACCACCCGATGACAATGAGCAGTTCTTC. Translation: CASSPPDDNEQFF.

CDR3 bases: TGTGCCAGCAGCCAAATAGCAGATACGCAGTATTTT. This translates into CASSQIADTQYF. The V call is TRBV11-2, the J call TRBJ2-3; no firm D call. The length of the CDR3 is 12 residues. V lost 5 bases and J lost 4, with 7 bases in between. Germline CDR1 reads SGHAT; CDR2 reads FQNNGV.

A single count supports this clone. The V and J genes are TRBV13 and TRBJ1-1, with D unclear. The germline V gene encodes CDR1 PRHDT and CDR2 FYEKMQ (reference sequence). The V and J ends lost 5 bases and 5 bases respectively, with 15 bases between them. CDR3 length equals 14 residues. The CDR3 reads CASSPRPAGTEAFF. The CDR3 DNA reads TGTGCCAGCAGCCCCCGTCCGGCGGGTACTGAAGCTTTCTTT. The full variable domain, its missing parts supplied by reference TRBV13 and TRBJ1-1, is AAGVIQSPRHLIKEKRETATLKCYPIPRHDTVYWYQQGPGQDPQFLISFYEKMQSDKGSIPDRFSAQQFSDYHSELNMSSLELGDSALYFCASSPRPAGTEAFFGQGTRLTVV.

V and J are TRBV5-1 and TRBJ1-1; D gene ambiguous. Germline V lookup: CDR1 SGHRS, CDR2 YFSETQ. V was shortened by 0 bases and J by 8 bases, with 11 bases between the two germline ends. This CDR3 spans 13 amino acids. CDR3 DNA: TGCGCCAGCAGCTTGGCCGGGAGGCCCGAAGCTTTCTTT. Its protein product is CASSLAGRPEAFF.

The gene calls are TRBV20-1 and TRBJ2-2, with 8 bases that match TRBD2. The CDR3 covers 14 residues. With V trimmed by 3 bases and J by 4 bases, 4 bases remained unmatched. Germline V gene lookup returns CDR1 DFQATT and CDR2 SNEGSKA (reference sequence). As DNA, the CDR3 is TGCAGTGCTAGTTTAGCGGGGCGCACCGGGGAGCTGTTTTTT. It encodes CSASLAGRTGELFF.

This clone was observed a single time. The chain uses TRBV5-1 and TRBJ2-3, with 7 bases identical to TRBD2. The CDR3 covers 16 residues. The junction had 6 bases not matched to a gene; V was cut back by 0 bases and J by 2 bases. The germline CDR1 and CDR2 sequences are SGHRS and YFSETQ. The chain's CDR3 is CASSLGASGNTDTQYF. CDR3 DNA: TGCGCCAGCAGCTTGGGGGCTAGCGGTAACACAGATACGCAGTATTTT.

Only one count was recorded for this clone. The V and J genes are TRBV7-2 and TRBJ1-1; D possibly corresponds to TRBD1 (5 bases). V lost 4 bases, J lost 1 base, and 10 bases lay in between. CDR1 SGHTA and CDR2 FQGNSA come from the germline V gene. CDR3 length: 14 residues. DNA for the CDR3: TGTGCCAGCAGCTGGGGGATTAGGAACACTGAAGCTTTCTTT. Its translation is CASSWGIRNTEAFF.

The chain combines TRBV10-3 with TRBJ2-1, with TRBD2 matching 11 bases. The ends lost 3 bases at V and 9 bases at J; junction bases unmatched: 13. Looked up from germline, CDR1 is ENHRY and CDR2 is SYGVKD. This CDR3 has 17 amino acids. For the CDR3, the DNA is TGTGCCATCAGTGACCATGATACTAGCGGGAGTAGGGTTGAGCAGTTCTTC. Amino acids: CAISDHDTSGSRVEQFF.

The rearrangement uses TRBV3-1 (or the pseudogene TRBV3-2) and TRBJ2-3; D not certain. The germline V gene encodes CDR1 LGHDT and CDR2 YNNKEL (reference sequence). The V end lost 2 bases, the J end lost 4 bases, and 13 bases lay between the germline ends. This CDR3 has 15 amino acids. The CDR3 is CASSQFDQSSDTQYF. The CDR3, as DNA: TGTGCCAGCAGCCAATTCGACCAAAGCTCAGATACGCAGTATTTT.

This rearrangement joins TRBV2 to TRBJ2-5; D not certain. The CDR3 contains 18 residues. The germline V and J ends were trimmed by 1 base and 0 bases, with 18 bases remaining between them. Germline lookup yields CDR1 SNHLY and CDR2 FYNNEI. As DNA, the CDR3 is TGTGCCAGCAGTGAAGGGGTAGGCCTACCGTCGTACCAAGAGACCCAGTACTTC. It is translated as CASSEGVGLPSYQETQYF.

This chain connects TRBV2 to TRBJ2-7, with TRBD1 identical over 9 bases. The CDR3 is 13 residues long. V trimming: 6 bases; J trimming: 6 bases; junction bases outside the gene matches: 6. Germline CDR1 SNHLY, CDR2 FYNNEI. In DNA form, the CDR3 reads TGTGCCAGCAGGAAGGGGACAGGGAGCGAGCAGTACTTC. Its protein product is CASRKGTGSEQYF.

This rearrangement joins TRBV3-1 (or the pseudogene TRBV3-2) to TRBJ1-6, with no clear D. The ends were cut back, 5 bases at V and 9 bases at J, with 8 bases in the middle. The CDR3 loop spans 12 amino acids. Germline CDR1 and CDR2: LGHDT and YNNKEL (reference sequence). This CDR3 is CASSYSGSPLHF. CDR3 in DNA: TGTGCCAGCAGCTACAGCGGTTCACCCCTCCACTTT.

V usage is TRBV19 and J usage is TRBJ1-6; D gene ambiguous. This CDR3 contains 17 residues. Looked up from germline, CDR1 is LNHDA and CDR2 is SQIVND (reference sequence). The V end was cut by 3 bases, the J end by 7 bases, with 19 bases between. The CDR3 spells CASSIQPQSRMNSPLHF. Written as DNA, the CDR3 is TGTGCCAGTAGTATTCAGCCCCAATCCCGAATGAATTCACCCCTCCACTTT.

The CDR3 DNA reads as TGTGCCAGCAGCTTACTTGGCGGGAACACTGAAGCTTTCTTT. It yields the protein CASSLLGGNTEAFF. This sequence joins TRBV11-2 and TRBJ1-1; D unresolved. The CDR3 spans 14 residues. Germline V gene sequence: CDR1 SGHAT, CDR2 FQNNGV. The V end was cut by 2 bases, the J end by 1 base, with 8 bases between.

The gene calls are TRBV12-3 or TRBV12-4 and TRBJ1-4, with D hard to call. V was cut by 8 bases and J by 5 bases, with 9 bases left in between. The CDR3 length is 12 residues. The CDR3 protein is CASGGLNEKLFF. The CDR3, as DNA: TGTGCCAGCGGCGGCCTAAATGAAAAACTGTTTTTT.

The chain has TRBV5-1 and TRBJ2-1, with TRBD1 as a possible D gene (5 bases). V dropped 3 bases and J dropped 6 bases, with 13 bases sitting between them. The CDR3 length is 14 residues. The germline CDR1 and CDR2 sequences are SGHRS and YFSETQ. CDR3 coding DNA: TGCGCCAGCAGCTCCAGCCTAGGGGTCAATGAGCAGTTCTTC. This codes for CASSSSLGVNEQFF.

The chain combines TRBV18 with TRBJ1-1; D is uncertain. The V end lost 0 bases, the J end lost 1 base, and 9 bases lay between the germline ends. The CDR3 loop spans 15 amino acids. Germline CDR1 and CDR2: KGHSH and LQKENI. CDR3 region: CASSPPEQKNTEAFF. The CDR3 coding sequence is TGTGCCAGCTCACCACCGGAACAGAAGAACACTGAAGCTTTCTTT.

Remarks on this clone: This sample includes further DNA sequences coding for the same CDR3. The chain has TRBV27 and TRBJ2-7; D is undetermined. Looked up from germline, CDR1 is MNHEY and CDR2 is SMNVEV (reference sequence). CDR3 size: 12 residues. The V end was cut by 6 bases, the J end by 3 bases, with 9 bases between. For the CDR3, the DNA is TGTGCCAGCAGGAAGTTGGGCTACGAGCAGTACTTC. This translates into CASRKLGYEQYF.

The chain joins TRBV18 to TRBJ1-5, with 8 positions matching TRBD1. Germline CDR1 reads KGHSH; CDR2 reads LQKENI. With V trimmed by 3 bases and J by 0 bases, 4 bases remained unmatched. The CDR3 has 16 amino acids. As DNA, the CDR3 is TGTGCCAGCTCACCCGGACAGGGAAGTAGCAATCAGCCCCAGCATTTT. Amino acid sequence: CASSPGQGSSNQPQHF.

The CDR3 protein is CASSSGTGGGYTF. For the CDR3, the DNA is TGTGCCAGCAGCTCCGGGACAGGGGGTGGCTACACCTTC. The rearrangement joins TRBV27 to TRBJ1-2; 11 bases match TRBD1. The CDR3 loop spans 13 amino acids. V lost 6 bases to trimming and J lost 7 bases; unmatched junction nucleotides: 4. CDR1 and CDR2 from the germline V gene are MNHEY and SMNVEV (reference sequence).